The T cell receptor beta chain under discussion was sequenced for a study of T cells in women clearing cervical HPV infection. General observations from the study: T-cell numbers per sample were unknown and may explain richness differences.

The assay was immunoSEQ multiplex PCR, and TCRdb's table has in-frame clones only and misses some. The specimen's table records about 44,000 clones. The CDR3 has 13 residues. The germline CDR1 and CDR2 sequences are SGHTA and FQGNSA. A note on this clone: No antigen is known for it. One end of the junction varies from germline; a read error may be responsible. The read terminates 3 residues before the CDR3 end, so the remaining end is supplied by the germline J gene. Other DNA sequences in this specimen translate into the identical CDR3.

This TCR derives from a woman between 18 and 69 years old with a cervical HPV16 infection that either progressed to CIN3+ or cleared (not recorded which). The chain has TRBV7-2 and TRBJ2-7; D possibly corresponds to TRBD1 (5 bases). Sequencing was performed on blood buffy coat. CDR3 DNA, as far as it was read: TGTGCTAGCAGCTTAGCCAGGGCAGGCGAG. Protein sequence: CASSLARAGE. Given in full, the CDR3 is CASSLARAGEQYF.